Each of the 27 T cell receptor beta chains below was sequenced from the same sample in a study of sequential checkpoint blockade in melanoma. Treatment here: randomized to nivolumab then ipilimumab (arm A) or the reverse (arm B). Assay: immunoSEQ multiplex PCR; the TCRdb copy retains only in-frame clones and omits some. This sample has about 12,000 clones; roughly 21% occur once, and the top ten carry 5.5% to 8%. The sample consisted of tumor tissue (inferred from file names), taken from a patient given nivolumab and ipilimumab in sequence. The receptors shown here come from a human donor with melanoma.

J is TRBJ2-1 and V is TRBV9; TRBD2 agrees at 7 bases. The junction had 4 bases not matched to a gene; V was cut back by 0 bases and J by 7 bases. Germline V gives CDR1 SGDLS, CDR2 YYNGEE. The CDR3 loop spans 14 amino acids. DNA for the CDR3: TGTGCCAGCAGCGTAGGCGGGAGTTCGAATGAGCAGTTCTTC. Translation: CASSVGGSSNEQFF.

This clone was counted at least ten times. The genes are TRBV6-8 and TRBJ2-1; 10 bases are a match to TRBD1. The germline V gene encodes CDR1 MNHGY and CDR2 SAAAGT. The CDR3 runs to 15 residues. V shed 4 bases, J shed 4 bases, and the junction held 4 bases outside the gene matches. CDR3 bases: TGTGCCAGCAGTTTTGGACAGGGGGTTTACAATGAGCAGTTCTTC. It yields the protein CASSFGQGVYNEQFF.

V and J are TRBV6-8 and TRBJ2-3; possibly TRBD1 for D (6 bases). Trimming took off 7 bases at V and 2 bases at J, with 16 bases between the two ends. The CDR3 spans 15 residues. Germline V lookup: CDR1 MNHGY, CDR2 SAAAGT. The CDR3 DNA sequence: TGTGCCAGCACCTCAAAGGGACATCTCACAGATACGCAGTATTTT. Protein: CASTSKGHLTDTQYF.

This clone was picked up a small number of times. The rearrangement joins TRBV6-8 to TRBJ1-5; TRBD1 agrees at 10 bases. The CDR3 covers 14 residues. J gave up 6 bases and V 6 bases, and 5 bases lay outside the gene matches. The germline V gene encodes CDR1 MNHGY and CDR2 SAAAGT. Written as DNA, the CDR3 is TGTGCCAGCAGGTATCGGGACAGGGGTCAGCCCCAGCATTTT. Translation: CASRYRDRGQPQHF.

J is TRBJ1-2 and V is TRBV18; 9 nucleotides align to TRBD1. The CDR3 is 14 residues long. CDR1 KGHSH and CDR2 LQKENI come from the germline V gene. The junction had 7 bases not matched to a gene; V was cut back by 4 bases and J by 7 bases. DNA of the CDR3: TGTGCCAGCTCACTAAGGGACAGGGAAGGTGGCTACACCTTC. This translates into CASSLRDREGGYTF.

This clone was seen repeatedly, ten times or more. The CDR3 sequence: CASRSTGGPPFRSEQYF. The CDR3, as DNA: TGTGCCAGCAGATCGACAGGGGGCCCTCCCTTCCGGAGTGAGCAGTACTTC. The chain is built from TRBV6-8 and TRBJ2-7, with 10 nucleotides matching TRBD1. The trim removed 6 bases at V and 7 bases at J, leaving 18 bases unmatched. The CDR3 has 17 residues. Germline V gene data show CDR1 as MNHGY and CDR2 as SAAAGT.

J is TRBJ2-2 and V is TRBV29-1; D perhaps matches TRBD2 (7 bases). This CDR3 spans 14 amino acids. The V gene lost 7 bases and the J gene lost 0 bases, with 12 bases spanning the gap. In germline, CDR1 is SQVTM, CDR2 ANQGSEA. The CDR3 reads CSAEGGSNTGELFF. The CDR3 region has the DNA TGCAGCGCTGAGGGGGGGTCGAACACCGGGGAGCTGTTTTTT.

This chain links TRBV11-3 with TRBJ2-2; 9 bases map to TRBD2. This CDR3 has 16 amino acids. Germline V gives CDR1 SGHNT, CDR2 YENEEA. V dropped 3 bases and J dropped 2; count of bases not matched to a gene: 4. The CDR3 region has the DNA TGTGCCAGCAGCTTGGCTAGCGGGACTAACACCGGGGAGCTGTTTTTT. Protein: CASSLASGTNTGELFF.

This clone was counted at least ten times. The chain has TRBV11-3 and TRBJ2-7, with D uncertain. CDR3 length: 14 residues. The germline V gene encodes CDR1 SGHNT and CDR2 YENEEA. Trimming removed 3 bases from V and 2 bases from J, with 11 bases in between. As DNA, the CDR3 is TGTGCCAGCAGCTTTGAACGATTCACCTACGAGCAGTACTTC. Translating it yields CASSFERFTYEQYF. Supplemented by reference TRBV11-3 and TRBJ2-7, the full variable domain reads EAGVVQSPRYKIIEKKQPVAFWCNPISGHNTLYWYLQNLGQGPELLIRYENEEAVDDSQLPKDRFSAERLKGVDSTLKIQPAELGDSAVYLCASSFERFTYEQYFGPGTRLTVT.

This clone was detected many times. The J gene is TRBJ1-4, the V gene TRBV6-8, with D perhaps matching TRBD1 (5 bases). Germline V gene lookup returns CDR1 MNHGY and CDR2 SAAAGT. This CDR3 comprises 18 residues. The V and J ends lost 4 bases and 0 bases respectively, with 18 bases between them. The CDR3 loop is CASSLPIGGFATNEKLFF. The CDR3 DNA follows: TGTGCCAGCAGTTTGCCGATCGGGGGATTTGCAACTAATGAAAAACTGTTTTTT.

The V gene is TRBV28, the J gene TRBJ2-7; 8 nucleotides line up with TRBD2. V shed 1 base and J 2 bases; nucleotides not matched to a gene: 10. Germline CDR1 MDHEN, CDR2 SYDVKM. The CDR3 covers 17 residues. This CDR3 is CASSLSTRTSTPYEQYF. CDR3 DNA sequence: TGTGCCAGCAGTTTATCTACAAGGACTAGCACGCCCTACGAGCAGTACTTC. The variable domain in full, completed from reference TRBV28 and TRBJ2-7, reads DVKVTQSSRYLVKRTGEKVFLECVQDMDHENMFWYRQDPGLGLRLIYFSYDVKMKEKGDIPEGYSVSREKKERFSLILESASTNQTSMYLCASSLSTRTSTPYEQYFGPGTRLTVT.

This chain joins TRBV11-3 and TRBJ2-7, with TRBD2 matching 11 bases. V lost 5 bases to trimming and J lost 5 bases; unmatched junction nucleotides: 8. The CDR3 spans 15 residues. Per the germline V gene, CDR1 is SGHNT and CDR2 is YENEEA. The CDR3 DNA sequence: TGTGCCAGCAGCCGGGAACTAGCGGGAGACAACGAGCAGTACTTC. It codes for CASSRELAGDNEQYF.

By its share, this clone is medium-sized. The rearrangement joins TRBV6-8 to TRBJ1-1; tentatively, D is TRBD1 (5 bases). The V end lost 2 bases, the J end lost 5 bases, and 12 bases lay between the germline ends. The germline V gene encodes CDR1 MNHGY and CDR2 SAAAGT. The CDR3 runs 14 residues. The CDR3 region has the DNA TGTGCCAGCAGTTACACAGGCCTGGGTACTGAAGCTTTCTTT. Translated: CASSYTGLGTEAFF.

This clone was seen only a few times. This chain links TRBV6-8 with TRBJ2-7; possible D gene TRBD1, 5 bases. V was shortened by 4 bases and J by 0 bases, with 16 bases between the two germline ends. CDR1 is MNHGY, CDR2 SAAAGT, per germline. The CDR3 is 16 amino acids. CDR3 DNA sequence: TGTGCCAGCAGTTTGGACCTACAGGTTAGCTCCTACGAGCAGTACTTC. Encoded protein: CASSLDLQVSSYEQYF.

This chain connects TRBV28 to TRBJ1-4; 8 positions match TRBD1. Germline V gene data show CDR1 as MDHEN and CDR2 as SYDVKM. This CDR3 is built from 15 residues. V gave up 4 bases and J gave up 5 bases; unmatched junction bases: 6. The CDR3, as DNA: TGTGCCAGCAGTTCATTGGCAGGGGGCAATGAAAAACTGTTTTTT. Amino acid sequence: CASSSLAGGNEKLFF.

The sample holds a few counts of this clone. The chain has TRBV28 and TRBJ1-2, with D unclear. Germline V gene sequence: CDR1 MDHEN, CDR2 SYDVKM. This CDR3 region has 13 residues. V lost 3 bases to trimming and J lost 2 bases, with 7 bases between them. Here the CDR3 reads CASSFKENYGYTF. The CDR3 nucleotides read TGTGCCAGCAGTTTCAAGGAGAACTATGGCTACACCTTC.

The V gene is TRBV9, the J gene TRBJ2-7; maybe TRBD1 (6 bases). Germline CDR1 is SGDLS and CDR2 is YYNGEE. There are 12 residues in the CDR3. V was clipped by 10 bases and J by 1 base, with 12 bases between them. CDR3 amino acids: CAGGRESYEQYF. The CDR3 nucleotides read TGTGCCGGGGGCAGGGAGTCCTACGAGCAGTACTTC.

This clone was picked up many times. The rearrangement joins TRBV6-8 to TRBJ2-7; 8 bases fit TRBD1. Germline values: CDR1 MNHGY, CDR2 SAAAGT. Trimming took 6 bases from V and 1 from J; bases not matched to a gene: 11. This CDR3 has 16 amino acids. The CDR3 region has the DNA TGTGCCAGCAGGGGGGGCCGGGACAGGCCTTCCTACGAGCAGTACTTC. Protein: CASRGGRDRPSYEQYF.

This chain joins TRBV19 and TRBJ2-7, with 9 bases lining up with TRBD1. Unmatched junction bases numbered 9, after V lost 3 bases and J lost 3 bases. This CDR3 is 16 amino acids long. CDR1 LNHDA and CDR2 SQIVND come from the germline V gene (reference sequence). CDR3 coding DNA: TGTGCCAGTAGTATCCATCTCCGGGACAGGGTCTACGAGCAGTACTTC. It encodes CASSIHLRDRVYEQYF. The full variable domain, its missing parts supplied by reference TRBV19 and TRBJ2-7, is DGGITQSPKYLFRKEGQNVTLSCEQNLNHDAMYWYRQDPGQGLRLIYYSQIVNDFQKGDIAEGYSVSREKKESFPLTVTSAQKNPTAFYLCASSIHLRDRVYEQYFGPGTRLTVT.

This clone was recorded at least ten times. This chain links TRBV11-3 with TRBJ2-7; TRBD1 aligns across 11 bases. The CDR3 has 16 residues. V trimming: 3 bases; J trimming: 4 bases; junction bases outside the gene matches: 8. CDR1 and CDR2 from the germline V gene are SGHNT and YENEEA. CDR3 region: CASSLVGDRGIYEQYF. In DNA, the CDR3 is TGTGCCAGCAGCTTGGTTGGGGACAGGGGGATATACGAGCAGTACTTC. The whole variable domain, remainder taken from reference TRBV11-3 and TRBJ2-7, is EAGVVQSPRYKIIEKKQPVAFWCNPISGHNTLYWYLQNLGQGPELLIRYENEEAVDDSQLPKDRFSAERLKGVDSTLKIQPAELGDSAVYLCASSLVGDRGIYEQYFGPGTRLTVT.

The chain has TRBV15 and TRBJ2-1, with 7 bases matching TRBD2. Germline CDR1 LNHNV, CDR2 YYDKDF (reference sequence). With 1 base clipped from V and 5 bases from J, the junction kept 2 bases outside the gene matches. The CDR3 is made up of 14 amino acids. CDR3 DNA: TGTGCCACCAGCAGAGGGGCGGGGGACAATGAGCAGTTCTTC. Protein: CATSRGAGDNEQFF. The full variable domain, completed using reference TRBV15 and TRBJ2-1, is DAMVIQNPRYQVTQFGKPVTLSCSQTLNHNVMYWYQQKSSQAPKLLFHYYDKDFNNEADTPDNFQSRRPNTSFCFLDIRSPGLGDTAMYLCATSRGAGDNEQFFGPGTRLTVL.

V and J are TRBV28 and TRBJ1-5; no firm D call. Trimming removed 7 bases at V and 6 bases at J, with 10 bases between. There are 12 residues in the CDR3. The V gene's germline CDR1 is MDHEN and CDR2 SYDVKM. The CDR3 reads CASTSSGQPQHF. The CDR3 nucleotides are TGTGCCAGCACCTCGTCTGGTCAGCCCCAGCATTTT.

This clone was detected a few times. CDR3 in amino acids: CASTLEVGRVPYEQYF. The CDR3, as DNA: TGTGCCAGCACCCTAGAGGTCGGCAGGGTACCTTACGAGCAGTACTTC. The chain uses TRBV6-8 and TRBJ2-7, with D possibly matching TRBD1 (5 bases). In germline, CDR1 is MNHGY, CDR2 SAAAGT. With 7 bases removed from V and 4 bases from J, the gap between germline ends came to 23 bases. CDR3 length: 16 residues.

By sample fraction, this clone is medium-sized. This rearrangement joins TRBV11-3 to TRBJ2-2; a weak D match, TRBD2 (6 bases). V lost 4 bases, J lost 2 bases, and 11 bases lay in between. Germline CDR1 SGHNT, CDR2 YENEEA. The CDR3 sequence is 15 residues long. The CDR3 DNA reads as TGTGCCAGCAGCTCGGGACTTGTTAACACCGGGGAGCTGTTTTTT. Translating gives CASSSGLVNTGELFF.

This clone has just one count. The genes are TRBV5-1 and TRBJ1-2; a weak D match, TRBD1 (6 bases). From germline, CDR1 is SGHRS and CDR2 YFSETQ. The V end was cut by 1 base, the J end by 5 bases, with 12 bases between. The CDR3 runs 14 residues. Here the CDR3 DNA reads TGCGCCAGCAGCTTGTATCCAGGGGAGTATGGCTACACCTTC. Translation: CASSLYPGEYGYTF.

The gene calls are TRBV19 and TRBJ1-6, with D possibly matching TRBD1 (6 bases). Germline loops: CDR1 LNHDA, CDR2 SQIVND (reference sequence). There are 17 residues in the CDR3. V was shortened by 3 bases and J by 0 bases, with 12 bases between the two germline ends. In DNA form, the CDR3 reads TGTGCCAGTAGTATTCTCCAGGGGAGCTCCTATAATTCACCCCTCCACTTT. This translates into CASSILQGSSYNSPLHF.

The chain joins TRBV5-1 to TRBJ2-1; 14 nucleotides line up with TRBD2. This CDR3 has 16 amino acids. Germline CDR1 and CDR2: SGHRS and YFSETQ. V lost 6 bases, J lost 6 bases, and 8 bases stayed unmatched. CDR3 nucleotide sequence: TGCGCCAGCACCAGCCCGGGACTAGCGGGAGTCAATGAGCAGTTCTTC. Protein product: CASTSPGLAGVNEQFF.